Listed below are T cell receptor beta chains from one sample, sequenced in a study of graft-versus-host responses after intestinal transplantation. TCRdb keeps only in-frame clones here, not all; method: immunoSEQ multiplex PCR. The sample holds some 55,000 clones, 91% seen once. This specimen was PBMCs, taken roughly 660 days after intestinal transplant. Every receptor here comes from a human patient who received an intestinal transplant, so some T cells may come from the graft donor. The CDR3 runs from the conserved cysteine through the conserved F or W. D genes are given only for firm matches. For some rows the clone size is stated as once, few or many, or as a class when expanded; others skip it.

abundance,v_gene,j_gene,d_gene,CDR3nt,CDR3aa
NA,TRBV7-9,TRBJ1-2,TRBD1,TGTGCCAGCAGCGCGACAGGGAACTATGGCTACACCTTC,CASSATGNYGYTF
NA,TRBV15,TRBJ2-5,TRBD1,TGTGCCACCCGCAACAGGGGAGAGACCCAGTACTTC,CATRNRGETQYF
NA,TRBV6-5,TRBJ2-7,NA,TGTGCCAGCAGTTACTCGAGGGACAAAGAGCAGTACTTC,CASSYSRDKEQYF
once,TRBV29-1,TRBJ1-4,NA,TGCACCATAAGGTCAGGGGATGAAAAACTGTTTTTT,CTIRSGDEKLFF
NA,TRBV5-1,TRBJ1-2,NA,TGCGCCAGCAGCTTGGACGTAAACTATGGCTACACCTTC,CASSLDVNYGYTF
once,TRBV18,TRBJ1-1,NA,TGTGCCAGCTCGCTATCGGGAGGAAATGGGTACACTGAAGCTTTCTTT,CASSLSGGNGYTEAFF
NA,TRBV19,TRBJ1-6,TRBD1,TGTGCCAGTAGATTACCGGGACAGGGTGGTTCACCCCTCCACTTT,CASRLPGQGGSPLHF
once,TRBV7-2,TRBJ1-5,NA,TGTGCCAGCAGCTTAATGGGTCCACAGCCCCAGCATTTT,CASSLMGPQPQHF
NA,TRBV18,TRBJ2-7,TRBD2,TGTGCCAGCTCAAGCTCTAGCGGGGGGATCTACGAGCAGTACTTC,CASSSSSGGIYEQYF
NA,TRBV6-1,TRBJ2-3,TRBD2,TGTGCCAGCAGTGAAGAGGCTAGCGGGACCCCAACGCAGTATTTT,CASSEEASGTPTQYF
NA,TRBV30,TRBJ2-3,TRBD2,TGTGGAATGGGAGGGAGTGCAGATACGCAGTATTTT,CGMGGSADTQYF
NA,TRBV6-1,TRBJ1-1,NA,TGTGCCAGCAGTGACCTGCTGAATGGGAACACTGAAGCTTTCTTT,CASSDLLNGNTEAFF
NA,TRBV27,TRBJ2-3,NA,TGTGCCAGCGGGACGGGCACGCAGTATTTT,CASGTGTQYF
NA,TRBV6-4,TRBJ2-3,NA,TGTGCCAGGGATTTCGATACGCAGTATTTT,CARDFDTQYF
NA,TRBV6-5,TRBJ1-5,TRBD1,TGTGCCAGCAGCCCCGGGACAGGGGGCAATCAGCCCCAGCATTTT,CASSPGTGGNQPQHF
NA,TRBV5-4,TRBJ2-1,NA,TGTGCCAGCAGCTACAGGTCACCTTCCTACAATGAGCAGTTCTTC,CASSYRSPSYNEQFF
NA,TRBV10-3,TRBJ1-5,TRBD1,TGTGCCATCAGTGAATCGGGACAGCTCAATCAGCCCCAGCATTTT,CAISESGQLNQPQHF
NA,TRBV19,TRBJ1-5,NA,TGTGCCAGCAATACACAACTCGAACAGCCCCAGCATTTT,CASNTQLEQPQHF
NA,TRBV5-4,TRBJ1-2,TRBD1,TGTGCCAGCAGCTTCCCCACAGGGGGAAACTATGGCTACACCTTC,CASSFPTGGNYGYTF
once,TRBV7-6,TRBJ2-3,TRBD2,TGTGCCAGCAGCTTGAGCGGGGCATGGTCTAGCACAGATACGCAGTATTTT,CASSLSGAWSSTDTQYF
NA,TRBV11-2,TRBJ2-2,NA,TGTGCCAGCAGCTTAGACACCGCGAACACCGGGGAGCTGTTTTTT,CASSLDTANTGELFF
NA,TRBV18,TRBJ1-2,NA,TGTGCCAGCTCACCGGGCGCCGTTAACTATGGCTACACCTTC,CASSPGAVNYGYTF
once,TRBV5-4,TRBJ2-1,NA,TGTGCCAGCACCCTTGGGAATGAGCAGTTCTTC,CASTLGNEQFF
NA,TRBV9,TRBJ2-3,NA,TGTGCCAGCAGCGTACAGGGCACAGATACGCAGTATTTT,CASSVQGTDTQYF
NA,TRBV7-9,TRBJ2-3,NA,TGTGCCAGCAGCTTAGAAGTAGGGTTGACTGGCCCCCCCCGATTCACGCAGTATTTT,CASSLEVGLTGPPRFTQYF
NA,TRBV5-4,TRBJ1-2,NA,TGTGCCAGCAGCCTTGAGGACAGACCTAACTATGGCTACACCTTC,CASSLEDRPNYGYTF
NA,TRBV9,TRBJ2-7,TRBD2,TGTGCCAGCAGCGTAGGAGGGGGACTAGCGAGCTCGGGCGAGCAGTACTTT,CASSVGGGLASSGEQYF
NA,TRBV19,TRBJ1-2,NA,TGTGCCAGTAGTATAGGCTATGGCTACACCTTC,CASSIGYGYTF
once,TRBV14,TRBJ2-2,NA,TGTGCCAGCAGCCAAGAGTCGACAACCGGGGAGCTGTTTTTT,CASSQESTTGELFF
few,TRBV11-2,TRBJ2-7,NA,TGTGCCAGCAGCTTAGACCCCTACGAGCAGTACTTC,CASSLDPYEQYF
NA,TRBV4-1,TRBJ2-7,NA,TGCGCCAGCAGCCAAGGCGGGGCCAACGAGCAGTACTTC,CASSQGGANEQYF
NA,TRBV10-3,TRBJ1-1,NA,TGTGCCATCAGTGAGTCGAACGGGAATGAAGCTTTCTTT,CAISESNGNEAFF
NA,TRBV5-6,TRBJ2-1,TRBD1,TGTGCCAGCAGCCTGGGACAGGGGGGTTACAATGAGCAGTTCTTC,CASSLGQGGYNEQFF
NA,TRBV6-5,TRBJ1-2,NA,TGTGCCAGCAGTAAGCCCAACGGGGGTGGCTACACCTTC,CASSKPNGGGYTF
NA,TRBV6-5,TRBJ2-1,TRBD1,TGTGCCAGCAGTTGGGACAGTAGCTCCTACAATGAGCAGTTCTTC,CASSWDSSSYNEQFF
NA,TRBV2,TRBJ2-2,NA,TGTGCCAGCAGGGCGGACAGAACGAACACCGGGGAGCTGTTTTTT,CASRADRTNTGELFF
NA,TRBV11-2,TRBJ1-2,TRBD1,TGTGCCAGCAGCTTAGGAACCCGGGACAGCTATGGCTACACCTTC,CASSLGTRDSYGYTF
NA,TRBV11-3,TRBJ2-3,NA,TGTGCCAGCAGCAAAACAACAGATACGCAGTATTTT,CASSKTTDTQYF
NA,TRBV6-1,TRBJ2-7,TRBD1,TGTGCCAGCAGTTTGTCCGACAGGGTGCTCTACGAGCAGTACTTC,CASSLSDRVLYEQYF
NA,TRBV25-1,TRBJ1-2,TRBD1,TGTGCCAGCAGTGAGGCAGGGGGCGCGGGCTACACCTTC,CASSEAGGAGYTF
NA,TRBV9,TRBJ2-1,NA,TGTGCCAGCAGCCTAGGGGTTCAAACCTACAATGAGCAGTTCTTC,CASSLGVQTYNEQFF
NA,TRBV18,TRBJ2-1,NA,TGTGCCAGCTCTCCGACAGCAAATGAGCAGTTCTTC,CASSPTANEQFF
NA,TRBV2,TRBJ1-1,NA,TGTGCCAGCAGGTGGAAGGGAGGCACTGAAGCTTTCTTT,CASRWKGGTEAFF
NA,TRBV18,TRBJ2-3,TRBD1,TGTGCCAGCTCAGTACGGCAGGGGGCGAGCACAGATACGCAGTATTTT,CASSVRQGASTDTQYF